Each of the 2 T cell receptor delta chains below was sequenced from the same sample in a study of gamma-delta chains in newborns, infants, children. TCRdb re-called the reads through CATT. The sample has about 10,000 delta-chain clones, roughly 8% seen once. The sample was blood. These receptors were taken from a child who was a newborn, infant or young child, either healthy, febrile or measles-vaccinated (not recorded which).

By sample share, this clone is medium-sized. V and J are TRDV2 and TRDJ3, with 8 bases fitting TRDD3. The CDR3 runs to 19 residues. CDR1 and CDR2 from the germline V gene are GEAIGNYY and EKD. Trimming took 3 bases from V and 0 from J; bases not matched to a gene: 9. The CDR3 loop is CACDGTGGASSWDTRQMFF. DNA for the CDR3: TGTGCCTGTGACGGTACTGGGGGGGCGAGCTCCTGGGACACCCGACAGATGTTTTTC.

This clone was seen only a few times. The gene calls are TRDV2 and TRDJ1, with 12 positions matching TRDD3. The germline V gene encodes CDR1 GEAIGNYY and CDR2 EKD. V shed 4 bases, J shed 4 bases, and the junction held 21 bases outside the gene matches. This CDR3 has 20 residues. The chain's CDR3 is CACDLLVLGDTLTGSDKLIF. Written as DNA, the CDR3 is TGTGCCTGTGATCTACTTGTACTGGGGGATACCCTTACGGGGAGCGATAAACTCATCTTT.